The 20 T cell receptor beta chains given below trace back to one sample, sequenced in a study of technical replicates of blood from a few donors. Produced via immunoSEQ multiplex PCR; TCRdb's table is partial and in-frame only. Here the sample spans 91,000 or so clones, about 96% being singletons. Sequencing was performed on T cells isolated from PBMCs. The receptors here all came from a human donor in good health.

The DNA for the CDR3 is TGCGCCAGCTCCCCTCTTTCCATACAGGGAGGGGGAGAGACCCAGTACTTC. Protein product: CASSPLSIQGGGETQYF. This chain joins TRBV5-1 and TRBJ2-5; weak D call: TRBD2 (7 bases). From germline, CDR1 is SGHRS and CDR2 YFSETQ. V was cut by 7 bases and J by 4 bases, with 26 bases left in between. The CDR3 runs to 17 residues.

V gene TRBV5-6 combines with J gene TRBJ2-2, with D tentatively TRBD2 (6 bases). The germline V and J ends were trimmed by 0 bases and 4 bases, with 7 bases remaining between them. Germline V gene sequence: CDR1 SGHDT, CDR2 YYEEEE. CDR3 size: 14 residues. The CDR3 is CASSLGRVTGELFF. CDR3 DNA: TGTGCCAGCAGCTTGGGGAGGGTCACCGGGGAGCTGTTTTTT.

This sequence joins TRBV4-1 and TRBJ1-1; a weak D match, TRBD1 (6 bases). This CDR3 has 15 residues. Germline-derived CDR1 and CDR2 are MGHRA and YSYEKL. V was shortened by 0 bases and J by 0 bases, with 8 bases between the two germline ends. CDR3 sequence reads: CASSQEQGLNTEAFF. The CDR3 coding sequence is TGCGCCAGCAGCCAAGAACAGGGTCTGAACACTGAAGCTTTCTTT.

The V and J genes are TRBV27 and TRBJ1-2; 7 positions agree with TRBD1. This CDR3 spans 14 amino acids. Germline V gene lookup returns CDR1 MNHEY and CDR2 SMNVEV (reference sequence). The V gene end was trimmed by 3 bases and the J gene end by 4 bases; junction bases not matched to a gene: 5. CDR3 nucleotides: TGTGCCAGCAGTTTCTCGACAGGGACCTATGGCTACACCTTC. This translates into CASSFSTGTYGYTF.

The V gene is TRBV5-1, the J gene TRBJ2-7; 8 bases are a match to TRBD1. With V trimmed by 3 bases and J by 3 bases, 5 bases remained unmatched. There are 14 residues in the CDR3. Germline values: CDR1 SGHRS, CDR2 YFSETQ. CDR3 nucleotides: TGCGCCAGCAGCTCCGGACAGGGTAACTACGAGCAGTACTTC. This gives the protein CASSSGQGNYEQYF.

The J gene is TRBJ1-3, the V gene TRBV2; maybe TRBD1 (6 bases). V lost 3 bases to trimming and J lost 4 bases, with 13 bases between them. CDR3 size: 15 residues. Germline assignment: CDR1 SNHLY and CDR2 FYNNEI. The CDR3: CASSEVGQIGNTIYF. DNA of the CDR3: TGTGCCAGCAGTGAGGTCGGACAGATAGGAAACACCATATATTTT. The whole variable domain, filled in from reference TRBV2 and TRBJ1-3, reads EPEVTQTPSHQVTQMGQEVILRCVPISNHLYFYWYRQILGQKVEFLVSFYNNEISEKSEIFDDQFSVERPDGSNFTLKIRSTKLEDSAMYFCASSEVGQIGNTIYFGEGSWLTVV.

The CDR3 DNA follows: TGTGCCAGCAGCAGCAACTGGGGGGGCACTGAAGCTTTCTTT. This gives the protein CASSSNWGGTEAFF. The genes are TRBV5-5 and TRBJ1-1, with a possible D match to TRBD1 (5 bases). Germline assignment: CDR1 SGHKS and CDR2 YYEKEE (reference sequence). V shed 4 bases and J shed 4 bases, with 14 bases lying between them. The CDR3 contains 14 residues.

This clone was detected a few times. The chain combines TRBV11-3 with TRBJ2-1; 8 positions match TRBD2. The CDR3 spans 18 residues. Germline lookup yields CDR1 SGHNT and CDR2 YENEEA. The trim removed 5 bases at V and 4 bases at J, leaving 16 bases unmatched. The CDR3 bases are TGTGCCAGCAGCGTGCCGCAGTTCGGGACTAGACAATACAATGAGCAGTTCTTC. Protein: CASSVPQFGTRQYNEQFF.

The genes are TRBV7-3 and TRBJ2-7, with D maybe TRBD1 (7 bases). Trimming stripped 1 base from V and 6 bases from J, with 10 bases between. Germline CDR1 SGHTA, CDR2 FQGTGA. The CDR3 runs 13 residues. Here the CDR3 DNA reads TGTGCCAGCAGCTTAAGCCAGGGGGGCGAGCAGTACTTC. It translates to CASSLSQGGEQYF.

The CDR3 DNA is TGTGCCATCAGTGCGGGACTACTATACGAGCAGTACTTC. This codes for CAISAGLLYEQYF. The gene calls are TRBV10-3 and TRBJ2-7; TRBD2 matches at 7 bases. V was clipped by 4 bases and J by 4 bases; unmatched bases: 4. The germline V gene has CDR1 ENHRY and CDR2 SYGVKD. The CDR3 spans 13 residues.

V usage is TRBV4-1 and J usage is TRBJ2-3; 13 nucleotides match TRBD2. Looked up from germline, CDR1 is MGHRA and CDR2 is YSYEKL. The CDR3 has 19 residues. V gave up 2 bases and J gave up 1 base; unmatched junction bases: 9. CDR3 protein: CASSQTGTSGTHRTDTQYF. In DNA form, the CDR3 reads TGCGCCAGCAGCCAAACCGGGACTAGCGGGACCCACCGCACAGATACGCAGTATTTT.

The chain links TRBV6-1 to TRBJ1-4, with D possibly matching TRBD1 (6 bases). The CDR3 runs to 16 residues. Germline V CDR1 and CDR2: MNHNS, SASEGT. V shed 1 base and J shed 4 bases, with 13 bases lying between them. The CDR3 DNA sequence: TGTGCCAGCAGTGAAGAAGATTGGGACATTAATGAAAAACTGTTTTTT. Amino acids: CASSEEDWDINEKLFF.

This sequence joins TRBV18 and TRBJ1-2; D might be TRBD1 (6 bases). Germline assignment: CDR1 KGHSH and CDR2 LQKENI. The V end was cut by 3 bases, the J end by 5 bases, with 13 bases between. This CDR3 contains 14 residues. The CDR3 loop reads CASSPLQGWYGYTF. The CDR3 region has the DNA TGTGCCAGCTCACCCTTACAGGGTTGGTATGGCTACACCTTC.

The V call is TRBV4-1, the J call TRBJ1-1, with a possible D match to TRBD1 (5 bases). Germline CDR1 is MGHRA and CDR2 is YSYEKL. V was trimmed by 4 bases and J by 4 bases, leaving 16 bases between them. This CDR3 contains 15 residues. In nucleotides, the CDR3 is TGCGCCAGCAGCCTCAGGGTTGCTCTCGCCACTGAAGCTTTCTTT. Encoded protein: CASSLRVALATEAFF.

CDR3 in amino acids: CASSSTLGGRGTEAFF. CDR3 nucleotide sequence: TGTGCCAGCAGTTCCACCCTGGGCGGGCGGGGCACTGAAGCTTTCTTT. This chain joins TRBV27 and TRBJ1-1; D is undetermined. The CDR3 consists of 16 residues. Germline V gives CDR1 MNHEY, CDR2 SMNVEV (reference sequence). Trimming took off 4 bases at V and 4 bases at J, with 19 bases between the two ends.

CDR3 sequence (DNA): TGTGCCTCCGCGCCGGGAAACACCATATATTTT. As protein: CASAPGNTIYF. The chain carries TRBV7-9 and TRBJ1-3, with no clear D. Trimming cost V 11 bases and J 4 bases, with 9 bases left between them. Germline V gene sequence: CDR1 SEHNR, CDR2 FQNEAQ (reference sequence). This CDR3 is 11 amino acids long.

The J gene is TRBJ2-3, the V gene TRBV14; 7 positions match TRBD1. The junction had 10 bases not matched to a gene; V was cut back by 7 bases and J by 3 bases. Germline CDR1 reads SGHDN; CDR2 reads FVKESK. The CDR3 is 15 residues long. The CDR3 is CASTEARGPTDTQYF. In nucleotides, the CDR3 is TGTGCCAGCACTGAAGCGAGGGGGCCGACAGATACGCAGTATTTT.

V usage is TRBV29-1 and J usage is TRBJ1-4; weak D call: TRBD1 (6 bases). Germline assignment: CDR1 SQVTM and CDR2 ANQGSEA. The CDR3 sequence is 14 residues long. V was clipped by 6 bases and J by 2 bases, with 13 bases between them. CDR3 nucleotide sequence: TGCAGCGTAGATACAGGGACCACTAATGAAAAACTGTTTTTT. Its protein product is CSVDTGTTNEKLFF.

This CDR3 is CASTRQFVAEAFF. CDR3 sequence (DNA): TGTGCCAGCACTCGACAGTTCGTGGCTGAAGCTTTCTTT. The chain has TRBV28 and TRBJ1-1, with D tentatively TRBD1 (5 bases). Trimming stripped 7 bases from V and 6 bases from J, with 15 bases between. The CDR3 covers 13 residues. CDR1 MDHEN and CDR2 SYDVKM come from the germline V gene.

The genes are TRBV29-1 and TRBJ2-3, with 7 bases matching TRBD2. This CDR3 is 15 amino acids long. Germline-derived CDR1 and CDR2 are SQVTM and ANQGSEA. V shed 3 bases, J shed 0 bases, and the junction held 6 bases outside the gene matches. Written as DNA, the CDR3 is TGCAGCGTTGAGTCGGGGCGGGGGAGCACAGATACGCAGTATTTT. The encoded protein is CSVESGRGSTDTQYF.